One T cell receptor (beta chain) is described in this entry. The CDR3 has 14 amino acids. V was pared by 2 bases and J by 0 bases, with 7 bases between. The germline gives CDR1 SNHLY, CDR2 FYNNEI. In the original processing: It was from reference gene primer amplification that nucleated cell counts were estimated. Generated by immunoSEQ multiplex PCR, the TCRdb table keeps only in-frame clones and is missing some. V and J calls and clone size are given by that table; D and trimming were obtained from the DNA. The data hold around 230,000 clones, with 83% observed a single time. This sample was taken from a study of blood T cell repertoires in COVID-19. Study as a whole: The origin of the acute and convalescent COVID-19 samples was the United States, Italy and Spain. Nucleic acid was either cDNA or gDNA, and it came from T cells, B-cell-depleted T cells, or PBMCs.

The specimen sequenced was peripheral blood. The chain combines TRBV2 with TRBJ1-1; D gene ambiguous. This clonotype was obtained from a woman in her 70s with active or convalescent COVID-19. The CDR3 protein is CASSENSLNTEAFF. Written as DNA, the CDR3 is TGTGCCAGCAGTGAAAACAGCTTGAACACTGAAGCTTTCTTT.